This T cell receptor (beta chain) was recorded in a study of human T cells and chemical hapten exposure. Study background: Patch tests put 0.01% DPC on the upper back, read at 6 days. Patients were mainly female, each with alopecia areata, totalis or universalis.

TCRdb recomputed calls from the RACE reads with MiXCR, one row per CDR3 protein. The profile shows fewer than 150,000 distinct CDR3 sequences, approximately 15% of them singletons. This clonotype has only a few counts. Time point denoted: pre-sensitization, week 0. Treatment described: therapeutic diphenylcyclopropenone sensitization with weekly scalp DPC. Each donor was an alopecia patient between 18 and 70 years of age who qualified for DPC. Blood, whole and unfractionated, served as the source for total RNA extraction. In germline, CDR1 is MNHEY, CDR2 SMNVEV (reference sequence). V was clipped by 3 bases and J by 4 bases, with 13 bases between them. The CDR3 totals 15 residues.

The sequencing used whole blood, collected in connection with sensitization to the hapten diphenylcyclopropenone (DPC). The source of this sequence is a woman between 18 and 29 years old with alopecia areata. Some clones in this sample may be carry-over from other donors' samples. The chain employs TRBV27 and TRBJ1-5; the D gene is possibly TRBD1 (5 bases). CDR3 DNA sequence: TGTGCCAGCAGTTTTATAGGGGACTATAATCAGCCCCAGCATTTT. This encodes CASSFIGDYNQPQHF.